A selection of T cell receptor beta chains follows, all from one sample in a study of blood T cells in healthy people across ages. TCRdb recomputed calls from the 5' RACE reads with MiXCR, one row per CDR3 protein. This table holds some 760,000 distinct CDR3 sequences, approximately 25% found once. This same sample was also taken into another study, of T cells of mothers and their children.

Sequenced input: blood. Every receptor here comes from a boy younger than 18 in good health. Each CDR3 is given with its conserved first and last residue. D genes are given only for firm matches. The size field is filled for only some rows; it gives once, few, many or a size class.

-,-,TRBJ2-2,TRBV2,CASNRRQEGTGELFF,TGTGCCAGCAACCGAAGACAGGAAGGCACCGGGGAGCTGTTTTTT
TRBD1,-,TRBJ2-1,TRBV4-3,CASSHRTGGRDEQFF,TGCGCCAGCAGCCATAGGACAGGGGGCAGGGATGAGCAGTTCTTC
-,-,TRBJ1-3,TRBV27,CASSLGFGSGNTIYF,TGTGCCAGCAGCCTCGGTTTTGGCTCTGGAAACACCATATATTTT
-,-,TRBJ2-1,TRBV28,CASSPAWNEQFF,TGTGCCAGCAGTCCTGCTTGGAATGAGCAGTTCTTC
-,few,TRBJ2-7,TRBV4-3,CASSQDQESYEQYF,TGCGCCAGCAGCCAAGATCAAGAGTCCTACGAGCAGTACTTC
TRBD2,-,TRBJ2-1,TRBV9,CASSEGGLAGGNEQFF,TGTGCCAGCAGCGAAGGGGGACTAGCGGGGGGCAATGAGCAGTTCTTC
-,few,TRBJ1-1,TRBV19,CASSIGRGFGTEAFF,TGTGCCAGTAGTATAGGCCGGGGATTTGGGACTGAAGCTTTCTTT
-,-,TRBJ2-1,TRBV29-1,CSVELWNEQFF,TGCAGCGTTGAACTGTGGAATGAGCAGTTCTTC
-,-,TRBJ1-5,TRBV7-9,CASSSEDQPQHF,TGTGCCAGCAGCTCCGAAGATCAGCCCCAGCATTTT
-,few,TRBJ2-7,TRBV29-1,CSVEDTSQGSTYEQYF,TGCAGCGTTGAAGATACCTCACAGGGATCTACCTACGAGCAGTACTTC
TRBD2,few,TRBJ2-3,TRBV7-2,CASSLTSGLTGTDTQYF,TGTGCCAGCAGCTTAACTAGCGGCCTGACAGGCACAGATACGCAGTATTTT
TRBD1,-,TRBJ2-1,TRBV13,CASSSLNPGQGPYNEQFF,TGTGCCAGCAGCTCCCTAAACCCTGGACAGGGGCCCTACAATGAGCAGTTCTTC
TRBD1,few,TRBJ1-5,TRBV5-1,CASSLDGRGQGQPQHF,TGCGCCAGCAGCCTGGATGGCAGGGGGCAGGGACAGCCCCAGCATTTT
TRBD1,-,TRBJ1-4,TRBV6-5,CASRAGGNEKLFF,TGTGCCAGCAGGGCAGGGGGTAATGAAAAACTGTTTTTT
TRBD2,-,TRBJ2-3,TRBV7-2,CASSRTGTTTDTQYF,TGTGCCAGCAGTCGGACCGGGACTACTACAGATACGCAGTATTTT
TRBD1,few,TRBJ2-3,TRBV5-1,CASSGDRGITDTQYF,TGCGCCAGCAGCGGAGACAGGGGAATCACAGATACGCAGTATTTT
-,few,TRBJ2-1,TRBV5-5,CASSPSRGGNEQFF,TGTGCCAGCAGCCCCTCTCGGGGCGGGAATGAGCAGTTCTTC
TRBD1,-,TRBJ2-7,TRBV4-1,CASSQPGQGADEQYF,TGCGCCAGCAGCCAACCGGGACAGGGGGCGGACGAGCAGTACTTC
-,few,TRBJ2-1,TRBV27,CASSSSGSRANEQFF,TGTGCCAGCAGTTCGAGTGGGTCCAGAGCCAATGAGCAGTTCTTC
-,-,TRBJ2-7,TRBV27,CASRIQIGAEQYF,TGTGCCAGCAGAATTCAGATTGGCGCCGAGCAGTACTTC
-,few,TRBJ2-7,TRBV18,CASSGRLEPYEQYF,TGTGCCAGCTCCGGACGGCTAGAGCCCTACGAGCAGTACTTC
-,-,TRBJ2-5,TRBV6-5,CASSSTGGVNGETQYF,TGTGCCAGCAGTTCTACAGGGGGGGTTAACGGGGAGACCCAGTACTTC
TRBD1,-,TRBJ2-5,TRBV20-1,CSAMTGTGMETQYF,TGCAGTGCAATGACCGGGACAGGGATGGAGACCCAGTACTTC
TRBD1,-,TRBJ2-7,TRBV10-3,CAINKDRVYEQYF,TGTGCCATCAACAAAGACAGGGTCTACGAGCAGTACTTC
-,-,TRBJ1-2,TRBV29-1,CSVMDTHGYTF,TGCAGCGTCATGGACACCCATGGCTACACCTTC
-,few,TRBJ2-5,TRBV12-3/TRBV12-4,CASSLVPRGSGQETQYF,TGTGCCAGCAGTTTAGTTCCAAGGGGCTCAGGCCAAGAGACCCAGTACTTC
TRBD2,-,TRBJ2-7,TRBV20-1,CSARDPRLAGAAYEQYF,TGCAGTGCTAGAGATCCCCGACTAGCGGGGGCCGCCTACGAGCAGTACTTC
-,few,TRBJ2-1,TRBV3-1,CASSQDLWRFNEQFF,TGTGCCAGCAGCCAAGATCTTTGGAGGTTCAATGAGCAGTTCTTC
TRBD2,-,TRBJ2-1,TRBV4-3,CASSQVYRTSGPLDEQFF,TGCGCCAGCAGCCAAGTTTACCGGACTAGCGGCCCTTTGGATGAGCAGTTCTTC
-,few,TRBJ2-3,TRBV20-1,CSAAAGLGTDTQYF,TGCAGTGCAGCCGCGGGGCTCGGCACAGATACGCAGTATTTT